The rows below give T cell receptor beta chains drawn from one sample of a study of radiation and T cells in renal cell carcinoma. Repertoires were generated with immunoSEQ multiplex PCR, while TCRdb's copy carries only in-frame clones and drops some. The sample includes some 8,400 clones, over 60% seen only once; the top ten take about a fifth. Sample: tumor tissue, taken from a patient whose treatment was nephrectomy without radiotherapy. Every receptor here comes from a man between 60 and 75 years old with renal cell carcinoma. The CDR3 runs from the conserved cysteine through the conserved F or W. Fields, in order: V gene, clone size, D gene, J gene, CDR3 DNA, CDR3 protein. D genes are given only for firm matches. Size is omitted from some rows. Given values are once, few, many or a class for expanded clones.

v_gene: TRBV5-1; abundance: -; d_gene: -; j_gene: TRBJ2-1; CDR3nt: TGCGCCAGCAGCTTGGCAACAGGGCTGAATGAGCAGTTCTTC; CDR3aa: CASSLATGLNEQFF
v_gene: TRBV13; abundance: -; d_gene: -; j_gene: TRBJ1-2; CDR3nt: TGTGCCAGCAGCTTAGTCCGCTATGGCTACACCTTC; CDR3aa: CASSLVRYGYTF
v_gene: TRBV7-9; abundance: -; d_gene: -; j_gene: TRBJ1-2; CDR3nt: TGTGCCAGCAGCCCGCCGGGGCTAGGCTATGGCTACACCTTC; CDR3aa: CASSPPGLGYGYTF
v_gene: TRBV5-1; abundance: -; d_gene: -; j_gene: TRBJ2-5; CDR3nt: TGCGCCAGCACCCGCGGGGAGACCCAGTACTTC; CDR3aa: CASTRGETQYF
v_gene: TRBV11-3; abundance: -; d_gene: -; j_gene: TRBJ2-5; CDR3nt: TGTGCCAGCAGCCCGGATGGGGGGACCCAGTACTTC; CDR3aa: CASSPDGGTQYF
v_gene: TRBV30; abundance: -; d_gene: -; j_gene: TRBJ1-2; CDR3nt: TGTGCCTGGATCCCGGTTCTCGGCCGCCTCTATGGCTACACCTTC; CDR3aa: CAWIPVLGRLYGYTF
v_gene: TRBV9; abundance: once; d_gene: TRBD1; j_gene: TRBJ2-1; CDR3nt: TGTGCCAGCAGCGCGGGGACAGATTCCTACAATGAGCAGTTCTTC; CDR3aa: CASSAGTDSYNEQFF
v_gene: TRBV9; abundance: -; d_gene: TRBD2; j_gene: TRBJ2-1; CDR3nt: TGTGCCAGCAGCGTTCAAGCGGGGGCTAGAAATGAGCAGTTCTTC; CDR3aa: CASSVQAGARNEQFF
v_gene: TRBV7-2; abundance: once; d_gene: -; j_gene: TRBJ2-7; CDR3nt: TGTGCCAGCCTGGAGAGGGCCTACGAGCAGTACTTC; CDR3aa: CASLERAYEQYF
v_gene: TRBV25-1; abundance: -; d_gene: -; j_gene: TRBJ2-5; CDR3nt: TGTGCCAGCAGTGGACTACATTCGCAGTACTTC; CDR3aa: CASSGLHSQYF
v_gene: TRBV7-9; abundance: -; d_gene: -; j_gene: TRBJ1-3; CDR3nt: TGTGCCAGCAGCTTAAGGGACCACTCTGGAAACACCATATATTTT; CDR3aa: CASSLRDHSGNTIYF
v_gene: TRBV6-6; abundance: -; d_gene: -; j_gene: TRBJ2-5; CDR3nt: TGTGCCAGCAGTTTGGTATTAGAGGAGACCCAGTACTTC; CDR3aa: CASSLVLEETQYF
v_gene: TRBV29-1; abundance: -; d_gene: TRBD2; j_gene: TRBJ2-7; CDR3nt: TGCAGCGCTTCGGGACTAGCGTTGTACGAGCAGTACTTC; CDR3aa: CSASGLALYEQYF
v_gene: TRBV6-5; abundance: -; d_gene: TRBD1; j_gene: TRBJ2-2; CDR3nt: TGTGCCAGCAGCCCGGGACAGGGGCCCACCGGGGAGCTGTTTTTT; CDR3aa: CASSPGQGPTGELFF
v_gene: TRBV7-2; abundance: -; d_gene: -; j_gene: TRBJ2-3; CDR3nt: TGTGCCAGCAGCTTAGGGCGGGGAGATACGCAGTATTTT; CDR3aa: CASSLGRGDTQYF
v_gene: TRBV27; abundance: -; d_gene: -; j_gene: TRBJ1-5; CDR3nt: TGTGCCAGCAGTTTATTGGGGGATCCTTTTAATCAGCCCCAGCATTTT; CDR3aa: CASSLLGDPFNQPQHF
v_gene: TRBV7-3; abundance: few; d_gene: TRBD1; j_gene: TRBJ1-1; CDR3nt: TGTGCCAGCAGCCAACAGGGGGCACGAACTGAAGCTTTCTTT; CDR3aa: CASSQQGARTEAFF
v_gene: TRBV5-1; abundance: -; d_gene: -; j_gene: TRBJ1-1; CDR3nt: TGCGCCAGCAGCCTCCCTGGGGGGGACACTGAAGCTTTCTTT; CDR3aa: CASSLPGGDTEAFF
v_gene: TRBV9; abundance: -; d_gene: -; j_gene: TRBJ2-1; CDR3nt: TGTGCCAGCAGCGTAGCTCGGCCGCCTCCCGTGTTCTTC; CDR3aa: CASSVARPPPVFF
v_gene: TRBV11-3; abundance: -; d_gene: -; j_gene: TRBJ1-2; CDR3nt: TGTGCCAGCAGCCGCTTCCAGGGTATCCTTGAGGGCTACACCTTC; CDR3aa: CASSRFQGILEGYTF
v_gene: TRBV11-1; abundance: -; d_gene: -; j_gene: TRBJ2-5; CDR3nt: TGTGCCAGCAGCCAGAACTTACCAAGAGAGGCCCAGTACTTC; CDR3aa: CASSQNLPREAQYF
v_gene: TRBV11-3; abundance: -; d_gene: -; j_gene: TRBJ2-1; CDR3nt: TGTGCCAGCAGCACCCCCGGGCCAACCCTATACAATGAGCAGTTCTTC; CDR3aa: CASSTPGPTLYNEQFF
v_gene: TRBV5-1; abundance: -; d_gene: TRBD1; j_gene: TRBJ2-2; CDR3nt: TGCGCCAGCAGCCCGGCTGGGACAGGGTATGGCGGGGAGCTGTTTTTT; CDR3aa: CASSPAGTGYGGELFF
v_gene: TRBV7-9; abundance: -; d_gene: TRBD1; j_gene: TRBJ1-4; CDR3nt: TGTGCCAGCAGCCCCCTGGGGACAGAGGGCGAAAAACTGTTTTTT; CDR3aa: CASSPLGTEGEKLFF
v_gene: TRBV4-1; abundance: -; d_gene: -; j_gene: TRBJ2-1; CDR3nt: TGCGCCAGCAGCCACGCCTCGGGGAGCGAGCAGTTCTTC; CDR3aa: CASSHASGSEQFF
v_gene: TRBV29-1; abundance: -; d_gene: TRBD1; j_gene: TRBJ2-5; CDR3nt: TGCAGCGTTGAAGACGGGGCGGGACAGGGGAAAAAGACCCAGTACTTC; CDR3aa: CSVEDGAGQGKKTQYF
v_gene: TRBV7-8; abundance: -; d_gene: -; j_gene: TRBJ2-7; CDR3nt: TGTGCCAGCAGCTTAGGGTCCTGGCCTGTCGAGCAGTACTTC; CDR3aa: CASSLGSWPVEQYF
v_gene: TRBV2; abundance: -; d_gene: -; j_gene: TRBJ1-6; CDR3nt: TGTGCCAGCAGTGGGAGCTCCTATAATTCACCCCTCCACTTT; CDR3aa: CASSGSSYNSPLHF
v_gene: TRBV30; abundance: -; d_gene: -; j_gene: TRBJ1-2; CDR3nt: TGTGCCTGGAGTGGGGGCAGCTATGGCTACACCTTC; CDR3aa: CAWSGGSYGYTF
v_gene: TRBV7-9; abundance: -; d_gene: -; j_gene: TRBJ2-5; CDR3nt: TGTGCCAGCAGCCCCGGGGGCTCGGGAGAGACCCAGTACTTC; CDR3aa: CASSPGGSGETQYF
v_gene: TRBV19; abundance: few; d_gene: -; j_gene: TRBJ1-2; CDR3nt: TGTGCCAGTAGTCCCCCGGGGGCCAACTATGGCTACACCTTC; CDR3aa: CASSPPGANYGYTF
v_gene: TRBV7-9; abundance: -; d_gene: -; j_gene: TRBJ2-4; CDR3nt: TGTGCCAGCAGCCATGGACTTATAGCCAAAAACATTCAGTACTTC; CDR3aa: CASSHGLIAKNIQYF
v_gene: TRBV28; abundance: medium-sized; d_gene: -; j_gene: TRBJ1-5; CDR3nt: TGTGCCACCATAGATAGCAATCAGCCCCAGCATTTT; CDR3aa: CATIDSNQPQHF
v_gene: TRBV13; abundance: few; d_gene: -; j_gene: TRBJ2-5; CDR3nt: TGTGCCAGCAGACCTTGGGCGGGACAGGAGACCCAGTACTTC; CDR3aa: CASRPWAGQETQYF
v_gene: TRBV2; abundance: -; d_gene: -; j_gene: TRBJ1-1; CDR3nt: TGTGCCAGCAGTGACACCGTGAACACTGAAGCTTTCTTT; CDR3aa: CASSDTVNTEAFF
v_gene: TRBV6-6; abundance: -; d_gene: -; j_gene: TRBJ2-3; CDR3nt: TGTGCCAGCAGTTACTCGACGGGCACAGATACGCAGTATTTT; CDR3aa: CASSYSTGTDTQYF
v_gene: TRBV27; abundance: medium-sized; d_gene: TRBD2; j_gene: TRBJ2-7; CDR3nt: TGTGCCAGCACTCGGGCTAGCGGGTCGGGGTCCTACGAGCAGTACTTC; CDR3aa: CASTRASGSGSYEQYF
v_gene: TRBV27; abundance: medium-sized; d_gene: -; j_gene: TRBJ1-6; CDR3nt: TGTGCCAGCAGTTTGGGGGGCGGGTCCTATAATTCACCCCTCCACTTT; CDR3aa: CASSLGGGSYNSPLHF
v_gene: TRBV6-6; abundance: -; d_gene: -; j_gene: TRBJ1-1; CDR3nt: TGTGCCAGCAGTCCCAGACAGGAGAGGGCTTTCTTT; CDR3aa: CASSPRQERAFF
v_gene: TRBV10-2; abundance: few; d_gene: TRBD1; j_gene: TRBJ1-2; CDR3nt: TGCGCCAGCAGGGGACAGGAAAACTATGGCTACACCTTC; CDR3aa: CASRGQENYGYTF
v_gene: TRBV28; abundance: -; d_gene: TRBD1; j_gene: TRBJ2-1; CDR3nt: TGTGCCAGCACCCTTGGTGGGGACAGGGGGAATGAGCAGTTCTTC; CDR3aa: CASTLGGDRGNEQFF
v_gene: TRBV28; abundance: -; d_gene: TRBD1; j_gene: TRBJ1-5; CDR3nt: TGTGCCAGCAGTAACGGGGGACAGGGTCGGCAGCCCCAGCATTTT; CDR3aa: CASSNGGQGRQPQHF
v_gene: TRBV7-2; abundance: few; d_gene: TRBD1; j_gene: TRBJ2-1; CDR3nt: TGTGCCAGCAGCTTAGCGGGAAGGGGACAGGGGGAGTTCTTC; CDR3aa: CASSLAGRGQGEFF
v_gene: TRBV4-1; abundance: -; d_gene: -; j_gene: TRBJ1-1; CDR3nt: TGCGCCAGCAGCCAAAGGTGGAACACTGAAGCTTTCTTT; CDR3aa: CASSQRWNTEAFF
v_gene: TRBV7-2; abundance: -; d_gene: -; j_gene: TRBJ1-1; CDR3nt: TGTGCCAGCAGCCTTACAGGTAACACTGAAGCTTTCTTT; CDR3aa: CASSLTGNTEAFF
v_gene: TRBV7-9; abundance: -; d_gene: -; j_gene: TRBJ2-1; CDR3nt: TGTGCCAGCAGCTCACTTTACTCCCCGGGACACACCTACAATGAGCAGTTCTTC; CDR3aa: CASSSLYSPGHTYNEQFF
v_gene: TRBV12-5; abundance: -; d_gene: -; j_gene: TRBJ2-1; CDR3nt: TGTGCTAGTGGTTTGGTACCTGACGGACAAAGCTCCTACAATGAGCAGTTCTTC; CDR3aa: CASGLVPDGQSSYNEQFF
v_gene: TRBV7-3; abundance: -; d_gene: -; j_gene: TRBJ2-2; CDR3nt: TGTGCCAGCAGCTTAGTTCCCGGGGAGCTGTTTTTT; CDR3aa: CASSLVPGELFF
v_gene: TRBV6-5; abundance: once; d_gene: TRBD1; j_gene: TRBJ1-2; CDR3nt: TGTGCCAGCAGCACCAGGGGGCTTGGCTATGGCTACACCTTC; CDR3aa: CASSTRGLGYGYTF
v_gene: TRBV27; abundance: -; d_gene: -; j_gene: TRBJ2-1; CDR3nt: TGTGCCAGCAGTTCCATCCTGAGCCAGCGTCAAAATGAGCAGTTCTTC; CDR3aa: CASSSILSQRQNEQFF
v_gene: TRBV5-5; abundance: -; d_gene: -; j_gene: TRBJ1-4; CDR3nt: TGTGCCAGCAGCTTTATCGGTGAAAAACTGTTTTTT; CDR3aa: CASSFIGEKLFF
v_gene: TRBV5-5; abundance: -; d_gene: -; j_gene: TRBJ1-5; CDR3nt: TGTGCCAGCAGCCCCAGGGGCACCCCCTCGGGATATAGCAATCAGCCCCAGCATTTT; CDR3aa: CASSPRGTPSGYSNQPQHF
v_gene: TRBV5-5; abundance: -; d_gene: -; j_gene: TRBJ1-1; CDR3nt: TGTGCCAGCAGCCCAGGACAGATGAACACTGAAGCTTTCTTT; CDR3aa: CASSPGQMNTEAFF
v_gene: TRBV27; abundance: -; d_gene: -; j_gene: TRBJ2-7; CDR3nt: TGTGCCAGCAGTTTATCTGTGGGGCGAACCTACGAGCAGTACTTC; CDR3aa: CASSLSVGRTYEQYF
v_gene: TRBV19; abundance: -; d_gene: TRBD1; j_gene: TRBJ2-7; CDR3nt: TGTGCCAGCGGACAGGGGTCCGCCTACGAGCAGTACTTC; CDR3aa: CASGQGSAYEQYF
v_gene: TRBV7-8; abundance: -; d_gene: -; j_gene: TRBJ1-3; CDR3nt: TGTGCCAGCAGCTTAGTAGAGCTCCCCCGGAAGACCATATATTTT; CDR3aa: CASSLVELPRKTIYF
v_gene: TRBV18; abundance: few; d_gene: -; j_gene: TRBJ1-1; CDR3nt: TGTGCCAGCTCACCGACAAAGAACACTGAAGCTTTCTTT; CDR3aa: CASSPTKNTEAFF
v_gene: TRBV28; abundance: -; d_gene: TRBD1; j_gene: TRBJ1-4; CDR3nt: TGTGCCAGCACCGCAGGACAGGGGGCGGAAAAACTGTTTTTT; CDR3aa: CASTAGQGAEKLFF